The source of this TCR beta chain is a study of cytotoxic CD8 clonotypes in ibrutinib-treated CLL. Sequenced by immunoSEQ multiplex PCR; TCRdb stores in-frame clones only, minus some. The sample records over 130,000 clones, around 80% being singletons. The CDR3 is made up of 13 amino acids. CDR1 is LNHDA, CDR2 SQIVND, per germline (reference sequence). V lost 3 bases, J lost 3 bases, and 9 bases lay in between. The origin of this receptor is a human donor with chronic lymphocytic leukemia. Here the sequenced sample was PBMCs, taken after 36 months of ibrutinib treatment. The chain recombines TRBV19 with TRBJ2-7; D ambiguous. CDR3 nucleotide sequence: TGTGCCAGTAGTATTCCTGGCGGCTACGAGCAGTACTTC. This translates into CASSIPGGYEQYF. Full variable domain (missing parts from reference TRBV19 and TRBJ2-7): DGGITQSPKYLFRKEGQNVTLSCEQNLNHDAMYWYRQDPGQGLRLIYYSQIVNDFQKGDIAEGYSVSREKKESFPLTVTSAQKNPTAFYLCASSIPGGYEQYFGPGTRLTVT.